The 3 T cell receptor beta chains below were found in one sample sequenced in a study of T cells in localized non-small cell lung cancer. Method: immunoSEQ multiplex PCR; TCRdb's copy keeps in-frame clones and lacks some. Here the sample spans fewer than 2,000 clones, 24% being singletons. The sequences come from normal lung tissue next to the tumor, collected before any cancer treatment. The receptors derive from a male donor at least 60 years old with stage II squamous cell lung carcinoma.

The sample holds a few counts of this clone. The genes are TRBV6-8 and TRBJ1-1; D might be TRBD1 (6 bases). The V end lost 2 bases, the J end lost 1 base, and 11 bases lay between the germline ends. Germline-derived CDR1 and CDR2 are MNHGY and SAAAGT. The CDR3 runs to 15 residues. The CDR3 DNA reads TGTGCCAGCAGTTACGGAGACAGGCGGAACACTGAAGCTTTCTTT. Encoded protein: CASSYGDRRNTEAFF.

This clone counts as medium-sized. The J gene is TRBJ2-3, the V gene TRBV11-3, with 9 bases fitting TRBD2. Trimming removed 5 bases from V and 1 base from J; junction bases left unmatched: 7. Germline assignment: CDR1 SGHNT and CDR2 YENEEA. CDR3 length equals 16 residues. CDR3 residues: CASSAPGLARTDTQYF. The CDR3 DNA is TGTGCCAGCAGCGCCCCAGGACTAGCGCGCACAGATACGCAGTATTTT.

The sample holds one count of this clone. The rearrangement uses TRBV19 and TRBJ1-2; D is ambiguous. This CDR3 contains 11 residues. Germline V gene data show CDR1 as LNHDA and CDR2 as SQIVND (reference sequence). Between the trimmed V and J ends, which lost 8 bases and 2 bases, there was a span of 6 bases. CDR3 sequence: CASWENYGYTF. The CDR3, as DNA: TGTGCCAGTTGGGAGAACTATGGCTACACCTTC.